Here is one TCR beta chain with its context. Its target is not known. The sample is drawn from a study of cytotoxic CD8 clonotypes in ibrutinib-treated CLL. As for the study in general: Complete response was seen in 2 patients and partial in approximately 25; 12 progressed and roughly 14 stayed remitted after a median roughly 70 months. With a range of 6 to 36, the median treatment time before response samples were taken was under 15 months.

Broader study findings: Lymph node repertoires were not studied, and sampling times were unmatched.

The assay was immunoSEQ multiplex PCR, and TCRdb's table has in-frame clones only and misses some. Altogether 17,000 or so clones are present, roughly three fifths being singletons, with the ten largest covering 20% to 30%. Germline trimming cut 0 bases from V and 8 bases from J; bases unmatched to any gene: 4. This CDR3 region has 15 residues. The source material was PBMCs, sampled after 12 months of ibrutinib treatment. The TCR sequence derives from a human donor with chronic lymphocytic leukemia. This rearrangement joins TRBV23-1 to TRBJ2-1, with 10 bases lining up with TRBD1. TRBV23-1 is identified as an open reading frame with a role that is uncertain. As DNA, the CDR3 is TGCGCCAGCAGTCAATCTGGACAGGGGGTCTATGAGCAGTTCTTC. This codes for CASSQSGQGVYEQFF.